These 14 T cell receptor beta chains originate from one sample sequenced in a study of blood T cell repertoires in COVID-19. Assay: immunoSEQ multiplex PCR; the TCRdb copy retains only in-frame clones and omits some. The sample shows a few hundred thousand clones, less than 85% of them seen only once. Sequenced material: peripheral blood. Receptor source: a woman at least 80 years old with acute or convalescent COVID-19.

The J gene is TRBJ2-1, the V gene TRBV11-1, with 11 positions matching TRBD2. Looked up from germline, CDR1 is SGHAT and CDR2 is FQDESV (reference sequence). The junction had 11 bases not matched to a gene; V was cut back by 7 bases and J by 9 bases. The CDR3 consists of 15 residues. CDR3 in DNA: TGTGCCAGCACCTTGGGCCTAGCGGGGGGAAGTGAGCAGTTCTTC. Its protein is CASTLGLAGGSEQFF.

This clone occurred a few times. J is TRBJ1-2 and V is TRBV18, with 12 bases fitting TRBD1. This CDR3 has 14 amino acids. Germline CDR1 and CDR2: KGHSH and LQKENI. Germline trimming cut 5 bases from V and 6 bases from J; bases unmatched to any gene: 4. In nucleotides, the CDR3 is TGTGCCAGCTCAGAGGGACAGGGGGCTGATGGCTACACCTTC. It encodes CASSEGQGADGYTF.

This clone was seen a single time. The chain joins TRBV5-4 to TRBJ2-6; no firm D call. V dropped 2 bases and J dropped 0 bases, with 12 bases sitting between them. The CDR3 spans 17 residues. From germline, CDR1 is SGHNT and CDR2 YYREEE (reference sequence). The CDR3, as DNA: TGTGCCAGCAGCTTTGATAGTCGGAGCTCTGGGGCCAACGTCCTGACTTTC. Residues: CASSFDSRSSGANVLTF.

The V and J genes are TRBV19 and TRBJ2-3, with a tentative D call TRBD2 (7 bases). CDR1 and CDR2 from the germline V gene are LNHDA and SQIVND (reference sequence). Trimming pared 6 bases from V and 2 bases from J, leaving 15 bases between. The CDR3 covers 15 residues. The CDR3 loop reads CASSPGGGFTDTQYF. In DNA, the CDR3 is TGTGCCAGTAGCCCTGGCGGGGGCTTCACAGATACGCAGTATTTT.

The chain recombines TRBV6-5 with TRBJ2-1, with 8 bases lining up with TRBD1. The CDR3 has 15 residues. Losses at the gene ends were 8 bases for V and 3 bases for J; bases not matched to a gene: 9. Germline V gene data show CDR1 as MNHEY and CDR2 as SVGAGI. The CDR3 protein is CASPQGAGDYNEQFF. In nucleotides, the CDR3 is TGTGCCAGCCCTCAGGGGGCAGGCGACTACAATGAGCAGTTCTTC.

CDR3 in amino acids: CASSPATGVGSYEQYF. DNA for the CDR3: TGTGCCAGCAGCCCCGCGACAGGGGTTGGGTCCTACGAGCAGTACTTC. J is TRBJ2-7 and V is TRBV7-6; 8 bases are shared with TRBD1. Trimming at V came to 5 bases and at J to 1 base, leaving 10 bases not matched to a gene. The CDR3 loop spans 16 amino acids. CDR1 SGHVS and CDR2 FNYEAQ come from the germline V gene.

The table lists this clone with a few counts. The rearrangement uses TRBV9 and TRBJ1-2; D is perhaps TRBD1 (6 bases). The germline gives CDR1 SGDLS, CDR2 YYNGEE. The ends were cut back, 3 bases at V and 4 bases at J, with 13 bases in the middle. The CDR3 extends over 14 amino acids. CDR3 coding DNA: TGTGCCAGCAGCGCCCGACAGGCGGTCTATGGCTACACCTTC. It translates to CASSARQAVYGYTF.

V gene TRBV5-4 combines with J gene TRBJ2-1; maybe TRBD2 (6 bases). V lost 1 base and J lost 5, with 10 bases in between. Germline V gene lookup returns CDR1 SGHNT and CDR2 YYREEE (reference sequence). The length of the CDR3 is 14 residues. For the CDR3, the DNA is TGTGCCAGCAGCTTGCCGGGACTTGACAATGAGCAGTTCTTC. This codes for CASSLPGLDNEQFF.

The rearrangement joins TRBV7-9 to TRBJ1-1; a possible D gene is TRBD1 (5 bases). V lost 5 bases, J lost 5 bases, and 15 bases lay in between. Looked up from germline, CDR1 is SEHNR and CDR2 is FQNEAQ (reference sequence). There are 14 residues in the CDR3. The CDR3 DNA sequence: TGTGCCAGCAGCGGTGGGGGGTTGGGGACTGAAGCTTTCTTT. Amino acid sequence: CASSGGGLGTEAFF.

This clone was seen a few times. The rearrangement joins TRBV7-3 to TRBJ2-1, with 13 bases that match TRBD2. The CDR3 is 15 amino acids. Germline values: CDR1 SGHTA, CDR2 FQGTGA. After removal of 5 bases from V and 8 bases from J, the junction contained 6 bases not matched to a gene. The CDR3 DNA sequence: TGTGCCAGCAGCCCCCGACTAGCGGGGGGAGATGAGCAGTTCTTC. Protein sequence: CASSPRLAGGDEQFF.

The chain employs TRBV5-1 and TRBJ1-2, with TRBD1 matching 7 bases. CDR1 is SGHRS and CDR2 is YFSETQ in the germline V gene. The CDR3 is made up of 14 amino acids. V shed 4 bases and J 5 bases; nucleotides not matched to a gene: 8. CDR3 bases: TGCGCCAGCAGCACTGACAGGGCTCGGTATGGCTACACCTTC. It translates to CASSTDRARYGYTF. Filled out from reference TRBV5-1 and TRBJ1-2, the complete variable domain reads KAGVTQTPRYLIKTRGQQVTLSCSPISGHRSVSWYQQTPGQGLQFLFEYFSETQRNKGNFPGRFSGRQFSNSRSEMNVSTLELGDSALYLCASSTDRARYGYTFGSGTRLTVV.

The V and J genes are TRBV19 and TRBJ1-2, with a tentative D call TRBD1 (5 bases). V was pared by 6 bases and J by 4 bases, with 15 bases between. The CDR3 contains 14 residues. CDR1 and CDR2 (germline): LNHDA, SQIVND (reference sequence). The CDR3 is CASSPGDGLYGYTF. DNA of the CDR3: TGTGCCAGTAGCCCGGGGGACGGTCTCTATGGCTACACCTTC.

This clone came up a few times. The chain joins TRBV15 to TRBJ2-7, with D possibly being TRBD2 (7 bases). The CDR3 sequence is 16 residues long. Between the trimmed V and J ends, which lost 0 bases and 5 bases, there was a span of 17 bases. Per germline, CDR1 LNHNV and CDR2 YYDKDF (reference sequence). The CDR3 coding sequence is TGTGCCACCAGCAGAGATTTGGGGGGGCGTCTTAACGAGCAGTACTTC. This gives the protein CATSRDLGGRLNEQYF.

V is TRBV7-9 and J is TRBJ1-2, with 7 nucleotides matching TRBD1. There are 15 residues in the CDR3. Trimming removed 5 bases from V and 2 bases from J; junction bases left unmatched: 8. CDR1 is SEHNR, CDR2 FQNEAQ, per germline (reference sequence). In DNA form, the CDR3 reads TGTGCCAGCAGCCGAACCGGGACAGCGAACTATGGCTACACCTTC. Its translation is CASSRTGTANYGYTF.